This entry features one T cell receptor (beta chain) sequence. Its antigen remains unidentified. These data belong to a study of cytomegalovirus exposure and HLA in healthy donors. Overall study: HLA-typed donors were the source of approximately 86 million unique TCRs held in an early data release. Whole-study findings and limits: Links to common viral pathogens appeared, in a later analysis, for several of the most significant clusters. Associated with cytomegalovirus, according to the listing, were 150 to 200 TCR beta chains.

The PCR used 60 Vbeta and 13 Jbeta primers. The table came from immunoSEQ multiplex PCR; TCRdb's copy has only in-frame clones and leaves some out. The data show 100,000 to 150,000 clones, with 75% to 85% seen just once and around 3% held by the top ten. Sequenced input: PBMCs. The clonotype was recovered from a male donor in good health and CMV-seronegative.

Here the CDR3 reads CASSGSLASGVYNEQFF. The CDR3 nucleotides read TGTGCCAGCAGCGGCTCCTTGGCTAGCGGGGTTTACAATGAGCAGTTCTTC. The rearrangement joins TRBV9 to TRBJ2-1; 9 nucleotides line up with TRBD2. The germline gives CDR1 SGDLS, CDR2 YYNGEE. V shed 3 bases and J 4 bases; nucleotides not matched to a gene: 11. The CDR3 spans 17 residues. The whole variable domain, filled in from reference TRBV9 and TRBJ2-1, reads DSGVTQTPKHLITATGQRVTLRCSPRSGDLSVYWYQQSLDQGLQFLIQYYNGEERAKGNILERFSAQQFPDLHSELNLSSLELGDSALYFCASSGSLASGVYNEQFFGPGTRLTVL.